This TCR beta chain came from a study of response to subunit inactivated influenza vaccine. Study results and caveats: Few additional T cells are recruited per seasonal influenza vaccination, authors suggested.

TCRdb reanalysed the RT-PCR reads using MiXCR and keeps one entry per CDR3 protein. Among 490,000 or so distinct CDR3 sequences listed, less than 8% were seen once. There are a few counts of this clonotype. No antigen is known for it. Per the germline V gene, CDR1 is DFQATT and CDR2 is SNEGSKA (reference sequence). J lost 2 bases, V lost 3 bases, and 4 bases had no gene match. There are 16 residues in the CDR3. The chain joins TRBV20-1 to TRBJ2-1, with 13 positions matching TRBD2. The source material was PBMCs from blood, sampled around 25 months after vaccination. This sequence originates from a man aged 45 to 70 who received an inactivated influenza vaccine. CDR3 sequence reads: CSASPGTSGTYNEQFF. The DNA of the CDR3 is TGCAGTGCTAGTCCAGGGACTAGCGGGACCTACAATGAGCAGTTCTTC.